Listed below are T cell receptor beta chains from one sample, sequenced in a study of robustness of blood B and T cell sequencing. MiXCR, run by TCRdb on the PCR reads, gives a single entry per CDR3 protein. The profile shows around 3,200 distinct CDR3 sequences, around 50% of them singletons. Sequences were obtained from peripheral blood. All receptors derive from a human donor in good health. Each CDR3 is given with its conserved first and last residue. D genes are given only for firm matches. Rows give clone size only sometimes, using once, few, many, or a class for an expanded clone.

j_call clone_size d_call v_call cdr3_nt cdr3_aa
TRBJ2-1 . . TRBV14 TGTGCCAGCAGCCAAACAGGGGGGGCCTACAATGAGCAGTTCTTC CASSQTGGAYNEQFF
TRBJ2-1 once TRBD2 TRBV30 TGTGCCTGGAGTACTAGCGGGGGTTTGGATGAGCAGTTCTTC CAWSTSGGLDEQFF
TRBJ1-1 once . TRBV10-3 TGTGCCATCTCGGAGGGCAGGGAGGGCACTGAAGCTTTCTTT CAISEGREGTEAFF
TRBJ2-2 . TRBD2 TRBV10-3 TGTGCCATCAGTTGGGAGGGAGGTTATCCCGGGGAGCTGTTTTTT CAISWEGGYPGELFF
TRBJ1-2 . . TRBV2 TGTGCCAGACCGGACAGCCAGAACTATGGCTACACCTTC CARPDSQNYGYTF
TRBJ2-2 . TRBD1 TRBV7-7 TGTGCCAGCAGCTTAGGCGGGACAGGGGCCGGGGAGCTGTTTTTT CASSLGGTGAGELFF
TRBJ2-3 . . TRBV7-6 TGTGCCAGCAGCCTGGGGCGGGGAGTCCCAGATACGCAGTATTTT CASSLGRGVPDTQYF
TRBJ1-2 . . TRBV30 TGTGCCTGGAGTACCGCGACTGCTTACTATGGCTACACCTTC CAWSTATAYYGYTF
TRBJ1-1 . . TRBV29-1 TGCAGCGTTATTGAGGGTTGGACTGAAGCTTTCTTT CSVIEGWTEAFF
TRBJ2-7 . . TRBV5-1 TGCGCCAGCAGCCCCCTATCAGAGTACGAGCAGTACTTC CASSPLSEYEQYF
TRBJ1-2 few TRBD1 TRBV15 TGTGCCACGAGGCGGACAGGCGACTATGGCTACACCTTC CATRRTGDYGYTF
TRBJ2-1 . . TRBV20-1 TGCAGTGCTAGAGATTGGGGATACAATGAGCAGTTCTTC CSARDWGYNEQFF
TRBJ1-2 . TRBD1 TRBV29-1 TGCAGCGTTGCGCCCCCCCAGGGGGACTATGGCTACACCTTC CSVAPPQGDYGYTF
TRBJ2-3 . . TRBV7-8 TGTGCCAGCAGCTCCGGGACCACGACAGATACGCAGTATTTT CASSSGTTTDTQYF
TRBJ1-5 few . TRBV15 TGTGCCACCTCCTGGCCAGCTCAGCCCCAGCATTTT CATSWPAQPQHF
TRBJ2-3 . . TRBV5-1 TGCGCCAGCAGCTTTTCGCAGTACACAGATACGCAGTATTTT CASSFSQYTDTQYF
TRBJ1-6 . TRBD1 TRBV10-3 TGTGCCATCAGTCATCCATCAGGACAGGAGCCTTATTCACCCCTCCACTTT CAISHPSGQEPYSPLHF
TRBJ2-1 . . TRBV2 TGTGCCAGCAGTAGACAGAATGCGAAGCAGTTCTTC CASSRQNAKQFF
TRBJ2-2 . TRBD2 TRBV7-1 TGTGCCAGCAGCTCCTCCGGACTAGCGGGGACCGTGGGGGAGCTGTTTTTT CASSSSGLAGTVGELFF
TRBJ2-2 . . TRBV21-1 TGTGCCAGCAGCACAAACCCCGGGACAGGGAACACCGGGGAGCTGTTTTTT CASSTNPGTGNTGELFF
TRBJ1-2 . . TRBV5-6 TGTGCCAGCAGCTTGGATGCGAAGAGTTATGGCTACACCTTC CASSLDAKSYGYTF
TRBJ2-3 . . TRBV30 TGTGCCTGGTCTCTCCTAAGGGGGTACACAGATACGCAGTATTTT CAWSLLRGYTDTQYF
TRBJ2-4 . . TRBV5-6 TGTGCCAGCAGCGTCAGTAAGAAGGGGGGCATTCAGTACTTC CASSVSKKGGIQYF
TRBJ1-1 . . TRBV4-1 TGCGCCAGCAGCCTTGGCTTGAACACTGAAGCTTTCTTT CASSLGLNTEAFF
TRBJ2-7 . . TRBV29-1 TGCAGCGTTGAAGATCGAAGCAGGCCCTACGAGCAGTACTTC CSVEDRSRPYEQYF
TRBJ2-7 . . TRBV18 TGTGCCAGCTCACCAGCGAGACAAGGGCACGAGCAGTACTTC CASSPARQGHEQYF
TRBJ1-2 . . TRBV18 TGTGCCAGCTCACCAGGGACGGATTATGGCTACACCTTC CASSPGTDYGYTF
TRBJ2-3 . TRBD2 TRBV29-1 TGCAGCGTTGAAGATATGCTCGCCGGGACACCGGGAGGGGAGCAGTATTTT CSVEDMLAGTPGGEQYF
TRBJ1-6 few . TRBV27 TGTGCCAGCAGCCTCAGCCTCTATAATTCACCCCTCCACTTT CASSLSLYNSPLHF
TRBJ2-2 . . TRBV7-2 TGTGCCAGCACCCCACGGAGAACCGGGGAGCTGTTTTTT CASTPRRTGELFF
TRBJ1-5 few . TRBV5-6 TGTGCCAGCAGCTTGGATGGAAATGGCAATCAGCCCCAGCATTTT CASSLDGNGNQPQHF
TRBJ1-2 . . TRBV15 TGTGCCACCAGCAAAAGTGGGGACACCTATGGCTACACCTTC CATSKSGDTYGYTF
TRBJ1-4 . . TRBV30 TGTGCCTGGAGTCCATCCCTGAGGGGGGGGCTAGGTTCTAATGAAAAACTGTTTTTT CAWSPSLRGGLGSNEKLFF
TRBJ2-1 . TRBD2 TRBV4-2 TGTGCCAACAGCCAAGGATGGAGCGGGGGCCAGGTTGAGCAGTTCTTC CANSQGWSGGQVEQFF
TRBJ1-2 . . TRBV30 TGTGCCTGGAGGGCAGGGTACTATGGCTACACCTTC CAWRAGYYGYTF
TRBJ2-7 . . TRBV29-1 TGCAGCGTTGAAGGGACGGGCTACGAGCAGTACTTC CSVEGTGYEQYF
TRBJ1-1 . . TRBV23-1 TGCGCCAGCAGTCAATCGGGCAGCCTTAACACTGAAGCTTTCTTT CASSQSGSLNTEAFF
TRBJ2-7 once . TRBV18 TGTGCCAGCTCACCCAAGGAGAAACCCCCCTCCTACGAGCAGTACTTC CASSPKEKPPSYEQYF
TRBJ2-1 once TRBD1 TRBV5-6 TGTGCCAGCAGCTTGCCCCCGGGACAGGGATCCAATGAGCAGTTCTTC CASSLPPGQGSNEQFF
TRBJ1-2 . TRBD1 TRBV4-1 TGCGCCAGCAGCCTCGGACAGGGGAGGGGGGATGGCTACACCTTC CASSLGQGRGDGYTF
TRBJ2-7 . . TRBV4-2 TGTGCCAGCAGCCATCCGGGACCCAATCCCTACGAGCAGTACTTC CASSHPGPNPYEQYF
TRBJ2-5 . TRBD1 TRBV20-1 TGCAGTGCTAGTGATCGGACAGGGGGCCGAGAGACCCAGTACTTC CSASDRTGGRETQYF
TRBJ1-1 . TRBD1 TRBV29-1 TGCAGCGTTGAAGGGACAGGGAACACTGAAGCTTTCTTT CSVEGTGNTEAFF
TRBJ1-4 . . TRBV20-1 TGCAGTGCTAGAAGTATGCGGGGCAATGAAAAACTGTTTTTT CSARSMRGNEKLFF
TRBJ2-7 . TRBD1 TRBV7-6 TGTGCCAGCAGCCCGGGGGACAGGGAGCAGTACTTC CASSPGDREQYF
TRBJ2-2 . . TRBV5-4 TGTGCCAGCAGCTTGTCCGGACAGACCGCGAACACCGGGGAGCTGTTTTTT CASSLSGQTANTGELFF
TRBJ1-2 . . TRBV5-5 TGTGCCAGCAGCTTTCCTCAGGGTGGCTACACCTTC CASSFPQGGYTF
TRBJ1-2 . . TRBV29-1 TGCAGCGTTGAAGCCAGGCGCCCCGCTGGCTACACCTTC CSVEARRPAGYTF
TRBJ1-4 . . TRBV29-1 TGCAGCGTTTCCTGGGGGACTGCAACTAATGAAAAACTGTTTTTT CSVSWGTATNEKLFF
TRBJ2-2 . TRBD2 TRBV12-3/TRBV12-4 TGTGCCAGCAGTTTAGGCGGGGGGCAATCCGGGGAGCTGTTTTTT CASSLGGGQSGELFF
TRBJ2-6 . . TRBV5-1 TGCGCCAGCAGCTTGTATATTCAGGCTTCTTCTGGGGCCAACGTCCTGACTTTC CASSLYIQASSGANVLTF
TRBJ2-3 . . TRBV11-3 TGTGCCAGCAGCTTAGGCGGGGTCTCAGATACGCAGTATTTT CASSLGGVSDTQYF
TRBJ1-1 large . TRBV30 TGTGCCTGGAGTCATTTTACAGGTCCTACTGAAGCTTTCTTT CAWSHFTGPTEAFF
TRBJ1-4 few . TRBV6-2/TRBV6-3 TGTGCCAGCAGTTACTCTACGCCTAATGGATTGCTAACCCTGAATGAAAAACTGTTTTTT CASSYSTPNGLLTLNEKLFF
TRBJ1-2 . . TRBV3-1 TGTGCCAGCAGCCTGACCCGGGACACACACCATGGCTACACCTTC CASSLTRDTHHGYTF
TRBJ2-7 few TRBD1 TRBV30 TGTGCCTGGAGTGTTACAGGGGGCGCCACCTACGAGCAGTACTTC CAWSVTGGATYEQYF
TRBJ2-3 . TRBD2 TRBV2 TGTGCCAGCAGTTCTAGCGGGGGCCGCACAGATACGCAGTATTTT CASSSSGGRTDTQYF
TRBJ2-2 . . TRBV18 TGTGCCAGCTCACCGGGGAGAGGATCGAACACCGGGGAGCTGTTTTTT CASSPGRGSNTGELFF
TRBJ1-5 . TRBD1 TRBV4-2 TGTGCCAGCAGCCAAGAGGGGGACAGGGACTATAGCAATCAGCCCCAGCATTTT CASSQEGDRDYSNQPQHF